This entry lists 3 T cell receptor beta chains sequenced from one sample in a study of cytotoxic CD8 clonotypes in ibrutinib-treated CLL. Sequencing was performed with immunoSEQ multiplex PCR; in TCRdb, only in-frame clones are kept and a portion is missing. The table lists more than 110,000 clones, 70% to 90% of them singletons. The source material was PBMCs, sampled after 36 months of ibrutinib treatment. These receptor sequences come from a human donor with chronic lymphocytic leukemia.

This clone appeared once. The V and J genes are TRBV5-4 and TRBJ2-2; possible D gene TRBD2, 7 bases. Trimming cost V 5 bases and J 2 bases, with 13 bases left between them. The CDR3 loop spans 15 amino acids. The germline V gene has CDR1 SGHNT and CDR2 YYREEE (reference sequence). The CDR3, as DNA: TGTGCCAGCAGATTCCCGGGGGGCAACACCGGGGAGCTGTTTTTT. It translates to CASRFPGGNTGELFF.

The gene calls are TRBV7-3 and TRBJ2-1; the D is unclear. V lost 5 bases, J lost 6 bases, and 2 bases lay in between. This CDR3 contains 10 residues. The germline V gene has CDR1 SGHTA and CDR2 FQGTGA. In DNA form, the CDR3 reads TGTGCCAGCAGCGTCAATGAGCAGTTCTTC. It translates to CASSVNEQFF.

This clone was counted once. The chain joins TRBV25-1 to TRBJ2-3; TRBD1 matches 7 bases. Trimming at V came to 6 bases and at J to 2 bases, leaving 5 bases not matched to a gene. Germline V gene lookup returns CDR1 MGHDK and CDR2 SYGVNS. The length of the CDR3 is 14 residues. The CDR3 region is CASSLQGFTDTQYF. The CDR3 nucleotides are TGTGCCAGCAGCCTACAGGGGTTCACAGATACGCAGTATTTT.